This TCR beta chain was found in a study of technical replicates of blood from a few donors. Germline values: CDR1 ENHRY, CDR2 SYGVKD. V dropped 2 bases and J dropped 5 bases, with 16 bases sitting between them. The CDR3 sequence is 15 residues long. This clone was detected only once. The protocol was immunoSEQ multiplex PCR, while the TCRdb copy is restricted to in-frame clones and leaves out a portion. In the table there are some 70,000 clones, about 97% of which are singletons. This TCR derives from a human donor in good health. The chain carries TRBV10-3 and TRBJ2-7; possibly TRBD2 for D (7 bases). Sequenced: T cells isolated from PBMCs. The CDR3 nucleotides read TGTGCCATCAGTGAGATGGGGGGGGCGAGCCACGAGCAGTACTTC. Its protein product is CAISEMGGASHEQYF.